Listed below are T cell receptor beta chains from one sample, sequenced in a study of blood T cell repertoires in COVID-19. Some clones are missing from TCRdb's copy, which holds only in-frame ones; the method was immunoSEQ multiplex PCR. Here the sample spans some 150,000 clones, about 87% being singletons. Material for sequencing was peripheral blood. These receptors came from a middle-aged woman with acute or convalescent COVID-19. Each CDR3 is given with its conserved first and last residue. Each record gives: clone size, D gene, V gene, J gene, CDR3 DNA, CDR3 protein. D genes are given only for firm matches. Clone sizes are given selectively: once, few, many, or a class where the clone is expanded.

>few|.|TRBV7-2|TRBJ1-1
TGTGCCAGCAGCTTTCAGGGTATTGTCACTGAAGCTTTCTTT
CASSFQGIVTEAFF
>.|.|TRBV5-1|TRBJ2-1
TGCGCCAGCAGCCCGGTCCTAAGCTCCTACAATGAGCAGTTCTTC
CASSPVLSSYNEQFF
>.|TRBD1|TRBV9|TRBJ1-2
TGTGCCAGCAGCGTAGGTAGGGATAACAGGGGACTTCCTGGCTACACCTTC
CASSVGRDNRGLPGYTF
>.|TRBD2|TRBV2|TRBJ2-7
TGTGCCAGCACCACTAGCGGGATAACCTACGAGCAGTACTTC
CASTTSGITYEQYF
>.|TRBD2|TRBV7-6|TRBJ2-7
TGTGCCAGCAGCTTAGGGGCTGGGGTAGCGGGAGGACCTCGCTACGAGCAGTACTTC
CASSLGAGVAGGPRYEQYF
>.|TRBD2|TRBV13|TRBJ2-1
TGTGCCAGCAGCCTCAGACCGGGACTAGTGGATAATGAGCAGTTCTTC
CASSLRPGLVDNEQFF
>.|.|TRBV5-1|TRBJ2-7
TGCGCCAGCAGCTTGGAGGCAGGGGACTACGAGCAGTACTTC
CASSLEAGDYEQYF
>.|TRBD1|TRBV4-3|TRBJ1-6
TGCGCCAGCAGCCAGGAGACAGGGTTAGTAACGAACTCACCCCTCCACTTT
CASSQETGLVTNSPLHF
>.|.|TRBV6-4|TRBJ2-1
TGTGCCAGCAGTGAGAAACAGGGTGATCTATACAATGAGCAGTTCTTC
CASSEKQGDLYNEQFF
>.|.|TRBV19|TRBJ1-6
TGTGCCAGTAGTATCGGGTCGACGGGTTCACCCCTCCACTTT
CASSIGSTGSPLHF
>.|.|TRBV7-3|TRBJ2-1
TGTGCCAGCAGCTTAATCTTGCAGGGTGAGCAGTTCTTC
CASSLILQGEQFF
>.|.|TRBV2|TRBJ2-3
TGTGCCAGCTTATTCTTTGCGGGCACAGATACGCAGTATTTT
CASLFFAGTDTQYF
>.|TRBD1|TRBV4-3|TRBJ2-3
TGCGCCAGCAGCCAAGATTGGGACAGGCGATCCGATACGCAGTATTTT
CASSQDWDRRSDTQYF
>.|TRBD1|TRBV27|TRBJ2-1
TGTGCCAGCAGTCTACAGGGGCACAATGAGCAGTTCTTC
CASSLQGHNEQFF
>.|TRBD2|TRBV5-1|TRBJ2-7
TGCGCCAGCAGCTCCAGCGGGAGAAGGAGGGACGAGCAGTACTTC
CASSSSGRRRDEQYF
>once|.|TRBV6-2/TRBV6-3|TRBJ1-1
TGTGCCAGCAGTTACGGGCAGGGGCTGGCCGCTGAAGCTTTCTTT
CASSYGQGLAAEAFF
>.|TRBD2|TRBV7-3|TRBJ2-2
TGTGCCAGCAGCCCAGGGGCGGGAGGTAAAGGCACCGGGGAGCTGTTTTTT
CASSPGAGGKGTGELFF
>.|.|TRBV30|TRBJ1-1
TGTGCCTGGAGTGCGAGGAGGAGGACTGAAGCTTTCTTT
CAWSARRRTEAFF
>.|TRBD2|TRBV16|TRBJ2-7
TGTGCCAGCAGCCAATTATCTAGCGGCCTAGCTAGAATGGAGCAGTACTTC
CASSQLSSGLARMEQYF
>.|TRBD1|TRBV15|TRBJ2-3
TGTGCCACCAGCAGAGATCGGACAGGGGGCCCAGATACGCAGTATTTT
CATSRDRTGGPDTQYF
>.|.|TRBV10-3|TRBJ2-7
TGTGCCATCAGTGACGGAGGGATAGAGCAGTACTTC
CAISDGGIEQYF
>.|TRBD1|TRBV6-5|TRBJ1-1
TGTGCCAGCAGTAACTACAGGGGAGTCACTGAAGCTTTCTTT
CASSNYRGVTEAFF
>.|TRBD1|TRBV6-5|TRBJ1-2
TGTGCCAGCAGTTACTACGGGACAGGGGGTTATGGCTACACCTTC
CASSYYGTGGYGYTF
>.|.|TRBV7-2|TRBJ2-4
TGTGCCAGCAGCTGGGAACGGGGAACCAAAAACATTCAGTACTTC
CASSWERGTKNIQYF
>.|.|TRBV21-1|TRBJ1-1
TGTGCCAGCAGCAGTGACGGGAGGGTAGTGAACACTGAAGCTTTCTTT
CASSSDGRVVNTEAFF
>.|TRBD1|TRBV5-1|TRBJ1-5
TGCGCCAGCAGCAAGGGGACAGGGGGCGGCAATCAGCCCCAGCATTTT
CASSKGTGGGNQPQHF
>.|.|TRBV30|TRBJ1-2
TGTGCCTGGACGGGAAAGGGCCTCTATGGCTACACCTTC
CAWTGKGLYGYTF
>few|TRBD1|TRBV10-2|TRBJ2-7
TGCGCCAGCAGTGATCTTGGGCAGGGGGCAAGTGAGCAGTACTTC
CASSDLGQGASEQYF
>.|TRBD1|TRBV6-4|TRBJ2-1
TGTGCCAGCAGTGGCGGACAGGGGTCCTACAATGAGCAGTTCTTC
CASSGGQGSYNEQFF
>.|.|TRBV21-1|TRBJ2-3
TGTGCCAGCAGCAAAGGGGGCAACACAGATACGCAGTATTTT
CASSKGGNTDTQYF
>.|TRBD1|TRBV7-9|TRBJ1-1
TGTGCCAGCAGCTCCTCCCCTCTGGACAGGGACACTGAAGCTTTCTTT
CASSSSPLDRDTEAFF
>.|.|TRBV7-2|TRBJ2-7
TGTGCCAGCAGCTTAGCCCCTATTCTCGTATCTGCCTACGAGCAGTACTTC
CASSLAPILVSAYEQYF
>once|.|TRBV4-3|TRBJ2-5
TGCGCCAGCAGCCAAGAAGCGGGACACTATGTCGGGACCCAGTACTTC
CASSQEAGHYVGTQYF
>.|TRBD1|TRBV7-2|TRBJ2-7
TGTGCCAGCAGCTTTGACAGGGGCCAAGGGTTGGTCGGATTC
CASSFDRGQGLVGF
>.|.|TRBV10-3|TRBJ1-3
TGTGCCATCAGTGGAGGGGGGGACACCATATATTTT
CAISGGGDTIYF
>once|TRBD2|TRBV18|TRBJ2-3
TGTGCCAGCTCACCAGCCACTAGCGCTAGAGATACGCAGTATTTT
CASSPATSARDTQYF
>few|.|TRBV27|TRBJ1-6
TGTGCCAGCAGTTTCAGTGCGGGGGCATCACCCCTCCACTTT
CASSFSAGASPLHF
>once|.|TRBV14|TRBJ1-1
TGTGCCAGCAGCCAGGTTAGGTCGGGGGGACCTTTCTTT
CASSQVRSGGPFF
>.|.|TRBV11-2|TRBJ2-7
TGTGCCAGCAGCTTCCGAGAATACGAGCAGTACTTC
CASSFREYEQYF
>.|.|TRBV19|TRBJ2-2
TGTGCCAGTAGTACCACCTCTCGGGGGGCAGGTGGGGAGCTGTTTTTT
CASSTTSRGAGGELFF
>.|TRBD1|TRBV6-6|TRBJ1-1
TGTGCCAGCAGTTACATCGGACAGGGGGGTGAAGCTTTCTTT
CASSYIGQGGEAFF
>.|.|TRBV18|TRBJ1-4
TGTGCCAGCTCACCCCTCTCACAACAGGGATCAACTAATGAAAAACTGTTTTTT
CASSPLSQQGSTNEKLFF
>.|.|TRBV5-1|TRBJ1-1
TGCGCCAGCAGCTTGATCCAGGACACTGAAGCTTTCTTT
CASSLIQDTEAFF
>.|TRBD2|TRBV9|TRBJ2-5
TGTGCCAGCAGCATTAGCGGGGGGAGACAAGAGACCCAGTACTTC
CASSISGGRQETQYF
>once|TRBD1|TRBV27|TRBJ1-2
TGTGCCAGCAGTGCCGGACAGGCGAATAACTATGGCTACACCTTC
CASSAGQANNYGYTF
>.|TRBD2|TRBV3-1/TRBV3-2|TRBJ2-3
TGTGCCAGCAGCCTAGCCGGGACTAGTCGTACAGATACGCAGTATTTT
CASSLAGTSRTDTQYF
>.|TRBD1|TRBV2|TRBJ1-1
TGTGCCAGCTCTGGGGGGGACAGGGTCCACACTGAAGCTTTCTTT
CASSGGDRVHTEAFF
>.|TRBD2|TRBV10-3|TRBJ2-3
TGTGCCACCCGTAGCGGGGGGGGCACAGATACGCAGTATTTT
CATRSGGGTDTQYF
>.|.|TRBV6-5|TRBJ1-3
TGTGCCAGCAGTTACGGGGGGGGGCTCGGAACCATATATTTT
CASSYGGGLGTIYF
>.|.|TRBV6-2/TRBV6-3|TRBJ2-4
TGTGCCAGCAGTTCACCGACAGTGTCCAAAAACATTCAGTACTTC
CASSSPTVSKNIQYF
>.|.|TRBV28|TRBJ2-7
TGTGCCAGCAGCGGAGACAGTAGCGAGCAGTACTTC
CASSGDSSEQYF
>.|TRBD2|TRBV4-2|TRBJ2-5
TGTGCCAGCAGCCAAGATCCCGGGACTAGCGGCCAAGAGACCCAGTACTTC
CASSQDPGTSGQETQYF
>.|TRBD1|TRBV9|TRBJ2-5
TGTGCCAGCAGCGCGGACTCAGGGGGTCAAGAGACCCAGTACTTC
CASSADSGGQETQYF
>.|.|TRBV7-9|TRBJ1-5
TGTGCCAGCAGCTTAGCCGGGGGTGAAAGTCAGCCCCAGCATTTT
CASSLAGGESQPQHF